This section outlines one TCR beta chain sequence together with its context. Its antigen is not identified. This specimen belongs to a study of response to subunit inactivated influenza vaccine. Study results and limitations: New T cells are recruited in small numbers by each seasonal influenza vaccination, according to the authors' suggestion.

Per germline, CDR1 SGHKS and CDR2 YYEKEE (reference sequence). CDR3 size: 15 residues. V shed 2 bases and J 4 bases; nucleotides not matched to a gene: 5. TCRdb reprocessed the RT-PCR reads via MiXCR and lists one record per CDR3 protein. The data contain about 700,000 distinct CDR3 sequences, 15% to 18% of them seen just once; the ten biggest clones take up roughly 10%. The sequence was obtained from a man aged 45-65 years who received an inactivated influenza vaccine. Specimen: PBMCs from blood, collected roughly 12 days after vaccination. The V call is TRBV5-5, the J call TRBJ2-1, with 8 bases that match TRBD1. The CDR3, as DNA: TGTGCCAGCAGCTTCATGTGGACAGGGTACAATGAGCAGTTCTTC. Translation gives CASSFMWTGYNEQFF.